This passage covers 13 T cell receptor beta chains from one sample sequenced in a study of PD-L1 blockade in urothelial cancer. TCRdb's table, derived via immunoSEQ multiplex PCR, lists solely in-frame clones and lacks some. Among about 84,000 clones listed, roughly 90% were seen once. The source material was PBMCs, sampled around atezolizumab (anti-PD-L1) treatment. The receptors were gathered from a man in his 60s with urothelial cancer.

The CDR3 DNA sequence: TGCGCCAGCAGCTCAAGGAGGACTAGCGGGGCCTCCACAGATACGCAGTATTTT. It specifies CASSSRRTSGASTDTQYF. The chain employs TRBV5-1 and TRBJ2-3, with 12 bases matching TRBD2. This CDR3 contains 18 residues. The trim removed 3 bases at V and 2 bases at J, leaving 10 bases unmatched. Germline V lookup: CDR1 SGHRS, CDR2 YFSETQ. Complete variable domain (other parts from reference TRBV5-1 and TRBJ2-3): KAGVTQTPRYLIKTRGQQVTLSCSPISGHRSVSWYQQTPGQGLQFLFEYFSETQRNKGNFPGRFSGRQFSNSRSEMNVSTLELGDSALYLCASSSRRTSGASTDTQYFGPGTRLTVL.

CDR3 region: CASSLVPTDRHEQYF. For the CDR3, the DNA is TGTGCCAGCAGCTTAGTCCCGACGGACAGACACGAGCAGTACTTC. The chain is built from TRBV7-2 and TRBJ2-5; D is perhaps TRBD1 (6 bases). The J call may be mistaken, given a closer DNA end match to TRBJ2-7. The CDR3 covers 15 residues. CDR1 is SGHTA and CDR2 is FQGNSA in the germline V gene.

Only one count was recorded for this clone. The rearrangement links TRBV7-2 to TRBJ1-1, with D maybe TRBD1 (5 bases). Trimming removed 5 bases from V and 1 base from J, with 11 bases in between. This CDR3 contains 14 residues. The germline gives CDR1 SGHTA, CDR2 FQGNSA. The CDR3 sequence is CASSPQGGNTEAFF. CDR3 bases: TGTGCCAGCAGCCCTCAGGGAGGGAACACTGAAGCTTTCTTT.

The gene calls are TRBV9 and TRBJ2-3; D is possibly TRBD2 (6 bases). Germline CDR1 reads SGDLS; CDR2 reads YYNGEE. The CDR3 totals 15 residues. Trimming cost V 0 bases and J 1 base, with 9 bases left between them. The CDR3, as DNA: TGTGCCAGCAGCGTAGTGGGGGGTCGCACAGATACGCAGTATTTT. Its translation: CASSVVGGRTDTQYF.

This rearrangement joins TRBV6-1 to TRBJ1-5; D is unclear. V lost 5 bases and J lost 0, with 11 bases in between. CDR1 MNHNS and CDR2 SASEGT come from the germline V gene. The CDR3 has 15 amino acids. CDR3 nucleotides: TGTGCCAGCAGTACGGACTTTGATAGCAATCAGCCCCAGCATTTT. It is translated as CASSTDFDSNQPQHF.

The rearrangement uses TRBV28 and TRBJ1-5; no definite D call. The V end lost 4 bases, the J end lost 7 bases, and 8 bases lay between the germline ends. The CDR3 has 12 residues. Per germline, CDR1 MDHEN and CDR2 SYDVKM. CDR3 nucleotides: TGTGCCAGCAGTTGGGCTCGGCAGCCCCAGCATTTT. Its protein is CASSWARQPQHF. Together with reference TRBV28 and TRBJ1-5, the CDR3 gives the full variable domain: DVKVTQSSRYLVKRTGEKVFLECVQDMDHENMFWYRQDPGLGLRLIYFSYDVKMKEKGDIPEGYSVSREKKERFSLILESASTNQTSMYLCASSWARQPQHFGDGTRLSIL.

V gene TRBV6-6 combines with J gene TRBJ2-4; D is perhaps TRBD2 (5 bases). Between the trimmed V and J ends, which lost 5 bases and 0 bases, there was a span of 11 bases. This CDR3 is 15 amino acids long. Germline-derived CDR1 and CDR2 are MNHNY and SVGAGI (reference sequence). CDR3 amino acids: CASSQRGLAKNIQYF. The CDR3 bases are TGTGCCAGCAGTCAACGGGGTCTAGCCAAAAACATTCAGTACTTC.

This clone was seen a few times. The chain is built from TRBV2 and TRBJ1-1; weak D call: TRBD1 (6 bases). With 6 bases removed from V and 0 bases from J, the gap between germline ends came to 14 bases. CDR1 and CDR2 from the germline V gene are SNHLY and FYNNEI. The CDR3 sequence is 15 residues long. The CDR3 nucleotides read TGTGCCAGCAGCGAACAGGGAATTGTGAACACTGAAGCTTTCTTT. This sequence encodes CASSEQGIVNTEAFF. Full variable domain (outside the CDR3, taken from reference TRBV2 and TRBJ1-1): EPEVTQTPSHQVTQMGQEVILRCVPISNHLYFYWYRQILGQKVEFLVSFYNNEISEKSEIFDDQFSVERPDGSNFTLKIRSTKLEDSAMYFCASSEQGIVNTEAFFGQGTRLTVV.

The chain has TRBV7-8 and TRBJ1-2, with TRBD1 matching over 7 bases. The germline gives CDR1 SGHVS, CDR2 FQNEAQ. Trimming cost V 4 bases and J 8 bases; bases outside gene matches: 7. The CDR3 is 13 amino acids. DNA of the CDR3: TGTGCCAGCAGCTCCTACAGGGGTGAGGGCTACACCTTC. It encodes CASSSYRGEGYTF. The variable domain in full, with the rest retrieved from reference TRBV7-8 and TRBJ1-2, is GAGVSQSPRYKVAKRGQDVALRCDPISGHVSLFWYQQALGQGPEFLTYFQNEAQLDKSGLPSDRFFAERPEGSVSTLKIQRTQQEDSAVYLCASSSYRGEGYTFGSGTRLTVV.

This chain links TRBV6-5 with TRBJ1-2; TRBD1 matches 8 bases. Germline CDR1 and CDR2: MNHEY and SVGAGI. The length of the CDR3 is 15 residues. The junction had 6 bases not matched to a gene; V was cut back by 2 bases and J by 4 bases. CDR3 DNA sequence: TGTGCCAGCAGTTACCCTATTGGACAGGGCTATGGCTACACCTTC. Its protein product is CASSYPIGQGYGYTF.

The genes are TRBV2 and TRBJ1-1, with a weak D call TRBD1 (6 bases). This CDR3 comprises 14 residues. Germline V gene sequence: CDR1 SNHLY, CDR2 FYNNEI. Trimming removed 6 bases at V and 5 bases at J, with 16 bases between. The CDR3 sequence: CASRTTGSGTEAFF. The CDR3 coding sequence is TGTGCCAGCAGGACTACAGGGAGTGGGACTGAAGCTTTCTTT. The full variable domain, with the rest looked up from reference TRBV2 and TRBJ1-1, is EPEVTQTPSHQVTQMGQEVILRCVPISNHLYFYWYRQILGQKVEFLVSFYNNEISEKSEIFDDQFSVERPDGSNFTLKIRSTKLEDSAMYFCASRTTGSGTEAFFGQGTRLTVV.

This chain's CDR3 is CASSPSTGVSDYGYTF. The CDR3 bases are TGTGCCAGCTCACCGAGTACAGGGGTCAGTGACTATGGCTACACCTTC. The V and J genes are TRBV18 and TRBJ1-2; 7 bases fit TRBD1. The CDR3 sequence is 16 residues long. The germline V gene encodes CDR1 KGHSH and CDR2 LQKENI. V trimming: 3 bases; J trimming: 3 bases; junction bases outside the gene matches: 10.

This chain connects TRBV7-9 to TRBJ1-3, with D hard to call. Germline V gene sequence: CDR1 SEHNR, CDR2 FQNEAQ (reference sequence). The CDR3 spans 17 residues. Trimming shortened V by 4 bases and J by 4 bases, and 20 bases separated the two germline ends. CDR3 in DNA: TGTGCCAGCAGCTCCCCAAAATCGAGGGATGGAGGAAACACCATATATTTT. Its protein product is CASSSPKSRDGGNTIYF.